The 27 T cell receptor beta chains below were found in one sample sequenced in a study of blood T cell repertoires in COVID-19. This table comes from immunoSEQ multiplex PCR, and its TCRdb copy is limited to in-frame clones, with some not included. This table holds 120,000 to 150,000 clones, around 91% found once. Sequencing was performed on peripheral blood. These receptors were taken from a woman aged 60-75 years with active COVID-19.

The V and J genes are TRBV21-1 and TRBJ1-2; the D call of TRBD1 is as the table states it, not checked on the DNA. TRBV21-1 is noted as a pseudogene. The CDR3 totals 15 residues. CDR3 residues: CASSKVNYRVSGYTF. DNA for the CDR3: TGTGCCAGCAGCAAAGTCAATTACAGGGTTAGCGGCTACACCTTC.

The chain uses TRBV4-3 and TRBJ1-1; D unresolved. The CDR3 length is 13 residues. Germline-derived CDR1 and CDR2 are LGHNA and YSLEER. Trimming stripped 4 bases from V and 1 base from J, with 7 bases between. CDR3 protein: CASSLRQNTEAFF. The CDR3 DNA sequence: TGCGCCAGCAGCCTCCGACAGAACACTGAAGCTTTCTTT.

The chain is built from TRBV19 and TRBJ2-1; D is uncertain. CDR3 length equals 13 residues. The V gene lost 8 bases and the J gene lost 7 bases, with 15 bases spanning the gap. From germline, CDR1 is LNHDA and CDR2 SQIVND (reference sequence). CDR3 DNA: TGTGCCAGTGGAGATCGGAGTCAGAATGAGCAGTTCTTC. This codes for CASGDRSQNEQFF. Drawing the rest from reference TRBV19 and TRBJ2-1, the complete variable domain is DGGITQSPKYLFRKEGQNVTLSCEQNLNHDAMYWYRQDPGQGLRLIYYSQIVNDFQKGDIAEGYSVSREKKESFPLTVTSAQKNPTAFYLCASGDRSQNEQFFGPGTRLTVL.

The rearrangement joins TRBV5-1 to TRBJ2-5; D remains ambiguous. Germline V gene data show CDR1 as SGHRS and CDR2 as YFSETQ. V lost 4 bases to trimming and J lost 9 bases, with 13 bases between them. The CDR3 loop spans 12 amino acids. CDR3 loop: CASSLERISQYF. The CDR3 bases are TGCGCCAGCAGCCTGGAGAGAATTTCCCAGTACTTC.

The chain recombines TRBV19 with TRBJ1-2; a possible D gene is TRBD1 (5 bases). Trimming pared 5 bases from V and 4 bases from J, leaving 20 bases between. The CDR3 extends over 16 amino acids. Germline CDR1 is LNHDA and CDR2 is SQIVND (reference sequence). The chain's CDR3 is CASSLPAGHISYGYTF. CDR3 nucleotide sequence: TGTGCCAGTAGTCTCCCAGCAGGACATATCTCCTATGGCTACACCTTC.

The chain links TRBV7-9 to TRBJ2-3, with D perhaps TRBD2 (6 bases). Trimming shortened V by 2 bases and J by 10 bases, and 10 bases separated the two germline ends. Per the germline V gene, CDR1 is SEHNR and CDR2 is FQNEAQ (reference sequence). The CDR3 is 12 amino acids. The CDR3: CASSLQLAPQYF. The CDR3 bases are TGTGCCAGCAGCTTACAACTAGCCCCGCAGTATTTT. The full variable domain, rest sourced from reference TRBV7-9 and TRBJ2-3, is DTGVSQNPRHKITKRGQNVTFRCDPISEHNRLYWYRQTLGQGPEFLTYFQNEAQLEKSRLLSDRFSAERPKGSFSTLEIQRTEQGDSAMYLCASSLQLAPQYFGPGTRLTVL.

The chain has TRBV6-6 and TRBJ1-2; D gene ambiguous. V gave up 6 bases and J gave up 8 bases, with 22 bases separating them. Germline V gives CDR1 MNHNY, CDR2 SVGAGI (reference sequence). CDR3 length: 15 residues. As DNA, the CDR3 is TGTGCCAGCAGCCCCTTCCCCGGGAACCCGGGGGGCTACACCTTC. It yields the protein CASSPFPGNPGGYTF.

The rearrangement uses TRBV6-6 and TRBJ1-2; a weak D match, TRBD1 (6 bases). V was shortened by 6 bases and J by 1 base, with 15 bases between the two germline ends. Germline V lookup: CDR1 MNHNY, CDR2 SVGAGI (reference sequence). CDR3 length: 15 residues. For the CDR3, the DNA is TGTGCCAGCAGAAACCCCGACAGGAATAACTATGGCTACACCTTC. Residues: CASRNPDRNNYGYTF.

This clone occurred a few times. This chain joins TRBV7-9 and TRBJ2-1, with D uncertain. The germline V gene encodes CDR1 SEHNR and CDR2 FQNEAQ (reference sequence). CDR3 size: 15 residues. V shed 1 base and J shed 1 base, with 8 bases lying between them. DNA for the CDR3: TGTGCCAGCAGCTTAGTCGGCGGATCCTACAATGAGCAGTTCTTC. Protein sequence: CASSLVGGSYNEQFF.

The rearrangement uses TRBV28 and TRBJ1-5; a weak D match, TRBD1 (6 bases). CDR1 is MDHEN, CDR2 SYDVKM, per germline. V dropped 1 base and J dropped 7 bases, with 11 bases sitting between them. CDR3 size: 14 residues. This chain's CDR3 is CASSLSQGIQPQHF. CDR3 bases: TGTGCCAGCAGTTTATCACAGGGAATCCAGCCCCAGCATTTT.

This clone was picked up one time. The rearrangement joins TRBV21-1 to TRBJ1-2. TRBV21-1 is an annotated pseudogene. The CDR3 extends over 13 amino acids. CDR3 protein: CASTPCVYYGYTF. The CDR3 bases are TGTGCCAGCACCCCCTGCGTCTACTATGGCTACACCTTC.

The count of this clone is one. Other DNA sequences in the sample encode the same CDR3. The rearrangement uses TRBV7-9 and TRBJ2-1; 10 bases map to TRBD1. CDR3 length: 15 residues. Unmatched junction bases numbered 2, after V lost 5 bases and J lost 1 base. Looked up from germline, CDR1 is SEHNR and CDR2 is FQNEAQ (reference sequence). The CDR3 reads CASSPDRGSYNEQFF. The CDR3 bases are TGTGCCAGCAGCCCGGACAGGGGGTCCTACAATGAGCAGTTCTTC.

This clone has a single count. This rearrangement joins TRBV9 to TRBJ1-2, with TRBD1 as a possible D gene (6 bases). Trimming took off 3 bases at V and 5 bases at J, with 8 bases between the two ends. From germline, CDR1 is SGDLS and CDR2 YYNGEE. The CDR3 contains 12 residues. Here the CDR3 reads CASSAQGYGYTF. The CDR3 nucleotides are TGTGCCAGCAGCGCACAGGGATATGGCTACACCTTC.

The genes are TRBV7-6 and TRBJ2-3; maybe TRBD2 (6 bases). Germline CDR1 SGHVS, CDR2 FNYEAQ. The CDR3 spans 15 residues. Trimming cost V 5 bases and J 5 bases, with 17 bases left between them. CDR3 coding DNA: TGTGCCAGCAGCCAAGGGTACGGGAGACTAGATACGCAGTATTTT. Its translation is CASSQGYGRLDTQYF.

This clone has just one count. The chain joins TRBV4-1 to TRBJ2-1; D is possibly TRBD2 (6 bases). CDR3 length: 17 amino acids. Germline CDR1 reads MGHRA; CDR2 reads YSYEKL. Trimming left V 1 base short and J 5 bases short, with 18 bases between. The CDR3, as DNA: TGCGCCAGCAGCCAAGCCCCGGGAGTCTCCCTAGACAATGAGCAGTTCTTC. Translating it yields CASSQAPGVSLDNEQFF.

As for this clone: The sample has other DNA sequences that encode this CDR3 too. The gene calls are TRBV11-2 and TRBJ2-7, with D possibly TRBD1 on 5 matching bases. Per germline, CDR1 SGHAT and CDR2 FQNNGV. With 6 bases removed from V and 6 bases from J, the gap between germline ends came to 15 bases. The CDR3 sequence is 13 residues long. CDR3 in DNA: TGTGCCAGCAGTGGGCAGGGCCCACTCGAGCAGTACTTC. Protein sequence: CASSGQGPLEQYF.

The gene calls are TRBV9 and TRBJ2-1, with 11 bases aligning to TRBD2. The CDR3 contains 16 residues. Trimming cost V 0 bases and J 8 bases; bases outside gene matches: 7. CDR1 and CDR2 (germline): SGDLS, YYNGEE. The CDR3 is CASSVDIAGGVDEQFF. The DNA for the CDR3 is TGTGCCAGCAGCGTAGATATAGCGGGAGGGGTGGATGAGCAGTTCTTC.

This clone has more than one count but fewer than ten. The chain joins TRBV21-1 to TRBJ2-4; no DNA check was done on the table's D call, TRBD1. TRBV21-1 has pseudogene status. The CDR3 length is 10 residues. CDR3 in DNA: TGTGCCAACAAAAAAAACATTCAGTACTTC. This encodes CANKKNIQYF.

The genes are TRBV5-4 and TRBJ1-1, with D perhaps TRBD1 (5 bases). From germline, CDR1 is SGHNT and CDR2 YYREEE (reference sequence). Trimming cost V 3 bases and J 10 bases, with 10 bases left between them. The CDR3 has 11 amino acids. CDR3 in DNA: TGTGCCAGCAGCTCGGGGGTCGGAGCTTTCTTT. Its translation: CASSSGVGAFF.

V and J are TRBV9 and TRBJ2-5; tentative D call: TRBD2 (7 bases). This CDR3 is 17 amino acids long. Germline V gene lookup returns CDR1 SGDLS and CDR2 YYNGEE. Trimming took off 4 bases at V and 0 bases at J, with 19 bases between the two ends. As DNA, the CDR3 is TGTGCCAGCAGCAGGGGGGGAGCAGCGGGGTACCAAGAGACCCAGTACTTC. Protein sequence: CASSRGGAAGYQETQYF. The whole variable domain, filled in from reference TRBV9 and TRBJ2-5, reads DSGVTQTPKHLITATGQRVTLRCSPRSGDLSVYWYQQSLDQGLQFLIQYYNGEERAKGNILERFSAQQFPDLHSELNLSSLELGDSALYFCASSRGGAAGYQETQYFGPGTRLLVL.

The chain combines TRBV7-2 with TRBJ2-3, with 9 bases that match TRBD2. The CDR3 sequence is 19 residues long. The J segment lost 2 bases and the V segment lost 5 bases, leaving 17 bases of the junction unmatched. Looked up from germline, CDR1 is SGHTA and CDR2 is FQGNSA. CDR3 protein: CASSVSGTSRQVDTDTQYF. The DNA of the CDR3 is TGTGCCAGCAGCGTCTCCGGGACTAGCCGCCAGGTCGACACAGATACGCAGTATTTT.

The chain uses TRBV7-9 and TRBJ1-1, with a tentative D call TRBD1 (5 bases). V was pared by 5 bases and J by 2 bases, with 9 bases between. The CDR3 totals 13 residues. CDR1 is SEHNR and CDR2 is FQNEAQ in the germline V gene (reference sequence). The CDR3 coding sequence is TGTGCCAGCAGCGGACAAGGAAACACTGAAGCTTTCTTT. Translating it yields CASSGQGNTEAFF.

V is TRBV11-2 and J is TRBJ1-6; D is uncertain. Trimming cost V 1 base and J 4 bases, with 11 bases left between them. The CDR3 spans 16 residues. The germline V gene encodes CDR1 SGHAT and CDR2 FQNNGV. CDR3 DNA: TGTGCCAGCAGCTTAGGTTGGGCAAAATATAATTCACCCCTCCACTTT. It yields the protein CASSLGWAKYNSPLHF.

The CDR3 is CAIRVTGAYEQYF. CDR3 sequence (DNA): TGTGCCATCAGGGTGACAGGAGCCTACGAGCAGTACTTC. The J gene is TRBJ2-7, the V gene TRBV10-3; possibly TRBD1 for D (6 bases). Germline CDR1 and CDR2: ENHRY and SYGVKD. The ends were cut back, 6 bases at V and 2 bases at J, with 11 bases in the middle. This CDR3 spans 13 amino acids.

This clone has only one observation. The chain joins TRBV10-2 to TRBJ1-1; TRBD1 aligns across 8 bases. CDR1 is WSHSY and CDR2 is SAAADI in the germline V gene. The V and J ends lost 8 bases and 5 bases, in that order; junction bases with no gene match: 7. This CDR3 contains 13 residues. CDR3 residues: CASLTGGRTEAFF. The CDR3, as DNA: TGCGCCAGCCTTACAGGGGGGAGGACTGAAGCTTTCTTT.

The J gene is TRBJ1-5, the V gene TRBV20-1, with 10 bases aligning to TRBD1. J was trimmed by 6 bases and V by 3 bases; bases with no gene match: 11. CDR1 is DFQATT, CDR2 SNEGSKA, per germline (reference sequence). The CDR3 sequence is 16 residues long. The CDR3 nucleotides are TGCAGTGCTAGTAGAGGGGACAGGGGATCAGGTCAGCCCCAGCATTTT. Protein product: CSASRGDRGSGQPQHF.

The chain carries TRBV28 and TRBJ2-7; 7 positions match TRBD1. J was trimmed by 2 bases and V by 5 bases; bases with no gene match: 9. The CDR3 sequence is 15 residues long. Germline-derived CDR1 and CDR2 are MDHEN and SYDVKM. This chain's CDR3 is CASSPTGAPPYEQYF. CDR3 coding DNA: TGTGCCAGCAGTCCAACAGGGGCCCCCCCCTACGAGCAGTACTTC.